This TCR beta chain derives from a study of blood T cells in healthy people across ages. A second PCR of 7 to 11 cycles used a sample-barcoded 5' primer and a J-beta primer mix. Each CDR3 protein gets one entry after TCRdb re-called the 5' RACE reads with MiXCR. There are around 940,000 distinct CDR3 sequences in the sample; about 51% occur only once, and 20% to 25% lies in the top ten. This clonotype appeared once. It was about 9.4 milliliters of peripheral blood that were drawn from each donor. Samples had at least 7 million PBMCs isolated from them. This CDR3 contains 16 residues. In germline, CDR1 is SGHDT, CDR2 YYEEEE. After removal of 3 bases from V and 4 bases from J, the junction contained 10 bases not matched to a gene.

The receptor was isolated from a woman in her sixties in good health. The rearrangement joins TRBV5-6 to TRBJ2-5, with 9 bases lining up with TRBD1. Specimen: blood. The CDR3 loop reads CASSSEGTGRTETQYF. In DNA, the CDR3 is TGTGCCAGCAGCTCGGAGGGGACAGGGAGGACAGAGACCCAGTACTTC. Full variable domain (remainder filled in from reference TRBV5-6 and TRBJ2-5): DAGVTQSPTHLIKTRGQQVTLRCSPKSGHDTVSWYQQALGQGPQFIFQYYEEEERQRGNFPDRFSGHQFPNYSSELNVNALLLGDSALYLCASSSEGTGRTETQYFGPGTRLLVL.